This TCR beta chain was found in a study of human T cells and chemical hapten exposure (dated by TCRdb to the early 2020s). About the investigation overall: For sensitization, 2% DPC in acetone was applied to an approximately 2 cm by approximately 2 cm area of upper inner arm skin. The libraries were sequenced as a pool, and the TCR yield per sample differed mostly because of small variations in library volumes within the pool. Most of the patients in the cohort were female, and the cohort covered alopecia areata with under or over 50% scalp involvement, alopecia totalis and alopecia universalis. Patch testing on the upper back used Finn chambers containing 0.01% DPC, with scoring done after 6 days according to International Contact Dermatitis Research Group standards. Throughout the study period of roughly 24 weeks, patients also received therapeutic DPC doses to the scalp every week. Blood samples were taken from patients before sensitization (week 0) and at 2, 6 and about 24 weeks after DPC sensitization. This study followed changes in the peripheral blood TCR repertoire in vivo during primary and secondary sensitization of alopecia patients to the hapten diphenylcyclopropenone (DPC). Blood for TCR sequencing was provided by twenty-nine alopecia patients at one to four time points (pre-sensitization, 2, 6 and 24 weeks).

The time point label here, explained by the study, means: pre-sensitization, week 0. The meaning of the sample's treatment or condition label: therapeutic diphenylcyclopropenone sensitization with weekly scalp DPC. At every patch-test visit, the blood draw took place before the patch test was put on. To be eligible, patients had to be aged 18 to 70, diagnosed with alopecia and judged suitable for DPC therapy, while pregnant patients were excluded. Total RNA was isolated from unfractionated whole blood collected in Tempus Blood RNA tubes. Many counts were recorded for this clonotype. It has no known antigen specificity. No much larger clone is present one base from it, and per-base qualities are unavailable. V is cut back by 10 bases and J by 1 base, with 10 bases in the junction unmatched. Counted from cysteine to phenylalanine, this CDR3 has 15 amino acids. Just CDR3 DNA is preserved here, 45 bases in frame from base 1.

What the study reported, not specific to this receptor: The number of TCRs above 1 in 1000 frequency did not change with DPC sensitization; there was no evidence of global repertoire structure alterations. Because all patients had alopecia, a presumed autoimmune disease, the immune response of the patients might differ from that of healthy individuals. Patch test score correlated positively with the number of PT1 expanded TCRs, reaching significance at thresholds 8, 16 and 32 but not at 4. After repeated subsampling, the strength of the expansion versus patch-test correlation and the threshold at which it became significant changed. Expanded TCRs formed significantly more large CDR3 similarity clusters than pre-sensitization or healthy control sets, consistent with antigen-driven responses.

Library creation used RACE. Sequencing relied on a NextSeq 500. During library preparation, unique molecular identifiers were attached to individual cDNA molecules so that TCRs could be counted in a quantitative, reproducible way. Both TCR alpha and TCR beta chains were sequenced from each blood RNA sample. In the paper's pipeline: A median of roughly 99,000 TCRs per sample was observed, with a range of about 20,000 to 750,000. The Decombinator software suite was used to annotate the V, J and CDR3 of the TCR reads. To make PS versus PT1 abundance plots, every sample was subsampled to the same number of TCRs (28,000). TCRs were defined as expanded if absent before sensitization and observed at least eight times at the 2-week time point. Clones were called with MiXCR by TCRdb after fastp trimmed the public reads at Q25, and only in-frame beta chains were retained. Each entry merges the rows of one CDR3 protein and shows their most common DNA and genes. The V and J calls were determined by TCRdb, not by the authors. Here the sample has nearly 110,000 distinct CDR3 sequences; about 12% occur a single time. Of the sample, 1.6% falls within the top ten clones.

The chain couples TRBV12-3 or TRBV12-4 to TRBJ2-4, and 7 junctional nucleotides match TRBD1. The receptor was derived from a woman in her forties or fifties with alopecia areata. Some clones in this sample may be carry-over from other donors' samples. This specimen was whole blood, taken in connection with sensitization to the hapten diphenylcyclopropenone (DPC). The DNA is TGTGCCACCAGACAGGGATCGATGGCCAAAAACATTCAGTACTTC. Its protein is CATRQGSMAKNIQYF.